This TCR beta chain appears in the sequencing data of a study of shared clonotypes between healthy human individuals. The study, taken as a whole, reports: Only a few donors were included, so the genetic and exposure-history diversity represented was limited. Generation probabilities were higher for clonotypes shared across all four sorted-subset donors than for unshared ones.

This CDR3 region has 15 residues. V trimming: 4 bases; J trimming: 1 base; junction bases outside the gene matches: 4. Germline lookup yields CDR1 PRHDT and CDR2 FYEKMQ (reference sequence). A note on this clone: Its target is not known.

Each PCR replicate from the sorted subsets contained around 200 ng DNA, which is about 30,000 T cell genomes. Profiled with immunoSEQ multiplex PCR; TCRdb holds only in-frame clones, not every one. In the table there are 550,000 to 750,000 clones, 92% of which are singletons. Naive CD8 cells lacked CD45RO, underwent positive selection for CCR7 and left out terminally differentiated effector memory CD45RA+ cells. Sequences were obtained from naive CD8+ T cells sorted from blood. The sequence was obtained from a man aged 30-40 years in good health. This chain connects TRBV13 to TRBJ2-5, with 9 bases that match TRBD2. For the CDR3, the DNA is TGTGCCAGCAGCTCTGGACTAGCGACCCAAGAGACCCAGTACTTC. Translating it yields CASSSGLATQETQYF.